The 6 T cell receptor beta chains in this list originate from one sample, sequenced in a study of blood T cell repertoires in COVID-19. Data came from immunoSEQ multiplex PCR; TCRdb stores just in-frame clones and leaves some out. The profile covers more than 250,000 clones, with roughly 91% appearing a single time and 1% taken by the ten largest. Source material: peripheral blood. These receptors were obtained from a man aged 50 to 60 with active or convalescent COVID-19.

The V call is TRBV29-1, the J call TRBJ2-1, with 12 bases that match TRBD2. This CDR3 contains 15 residues. Looked up from germline, CDR1 is SQVTM and CDR2 is ANQGSEA. J was trimmed by 5 bases and V by 6 bases; bases with no gene match: 8. The CDR3 sequence: CSVTRLAGGHNEQFF. Here the CDR3 DNA reads TGCAGCGTGACGAGGCTAGCGGGAGGGCACAATGAGCAGTTCTTC.

The chain couples TRBV3-1 (or the pseudogene TRBV3-2) to TRBJ2-3; TRBD2 matches 8 bases. The ends lost 4 bases at V and 3 bases at J; junction bases unmatched: 6. The CDR3 has 15 amino acids. CDR1 is LGHDT, CDR2 YNNKEL, per germline (reference sequence). The CDR3 is CASSPAGGATDTQYF. CDR3 sequence (DNA): TGTGCCAGCAGCCCAGCCGGGGGGGCTACAGATACGCAGTATTTT.

This chain uses TRBV28 with TRBJ1-2; tentatively, D is TRBD1 (6 bases). The CDR3 sequence is 15 residues long. Germline loops: CDR1 MDHEN, CDR2 SYDVKM. The V end lost 7 bases, the J end lost 0 bases, and 15 bases lay between the germline ends. The CDR3 spells CASTMGAGSNYGYTF. In nucleotides, the CDR3 is TGTGCCAGCACCATGGGGGCCGGATCTAACTATGGCTACACCTTC.

The rearrangement joins TRBV20-1 to TRBJ1-2; D gene unclear. V lost 3 bases to trimming and J lost 7 bases, with 6 bases between them. CDR3 length: 10 amino acids. The V gene's germline CDR1 is DFQATT and CDR2 SNEGSKA (reference sequence). CDR3 DNA sequence: TGCAGTGCTAGTTATCCTGGCTACACCTTC. Translated: CSASYPGYTF.

J is TRBJ1-5 and V is TRBV5-8; no definite D call. Germline V gene sequence: CDR1 SGHTS, CDR2 YDEGEE. V was clipped by 0 bases and J by 10 bases, with 17 bases between them. The CDR3 sequence is 15 residues long. This chain's CDR3 is CASSLVGGLPRPQHF. Here the CDR3 DNA reads TGTGCCAGCAGCTTGGTAGGAGGGCTACCCAGACCCCAGCATTTT.

The chain combines TRBV30 with TRBJ2-1, with D possibly matching TRBD1 (7 bases). CDR1 GTSNPN and CDR2 SVGIG come from the germline V gene (reference sequence). This CDR3 spans 16 amino acids. Deletions cut 3 bases from V and 5 bases from J, with 20 bases between. DNA for the CDR3: TGTGCCTGGAGGGATCGCCTAGCAGGGGGGAACAATGAGCAGTTCTTC. Encoded protein: CAWRDRLAGGNNEQFF. Based on the CDR3 plus reference TRBV30 and TRBJ2-1, the full variable domain is SQTIHQWPATLVQPVGSPLSLECTVEGTSNPNLYWYRQAAGRGLQLLFYSVGIGQISSEVPQNLSASRPQDRQFILSSKKLLLSDSGFYLCAWRDRLAGGNNEQFFGPGTRLTVL.